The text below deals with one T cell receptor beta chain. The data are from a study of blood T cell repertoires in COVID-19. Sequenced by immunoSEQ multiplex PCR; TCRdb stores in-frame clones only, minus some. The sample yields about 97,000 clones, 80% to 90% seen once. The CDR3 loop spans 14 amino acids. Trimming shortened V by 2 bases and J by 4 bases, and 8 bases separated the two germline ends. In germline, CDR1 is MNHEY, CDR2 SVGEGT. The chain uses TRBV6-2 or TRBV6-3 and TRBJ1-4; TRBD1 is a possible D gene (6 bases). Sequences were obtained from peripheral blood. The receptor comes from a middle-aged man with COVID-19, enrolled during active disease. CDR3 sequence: CASSYDRFNEKLFF. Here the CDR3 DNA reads TGTGCCAGCAGTTACGACAGGTTTAATGAAAAACTGTTTTTT.